The rows below give T cell receptor beta chains drawn from one sample of a study of response to subunit inactivated influenza vaccine. TCRdb analysed the RT-PCR reads with MiXCR anew, one entry per CDR3 protein. The sample includes around 540,000 distinct CDR3 sequences, 10% to 15% seen only once; the top ten take roughly 10%. The sample consisted of PBMCs from blood, taken on the day of vaccination. The source of these receptors is a man aged 45-65 years who received an inactivated influenza vaccine. Each CDR3 is given without its conserved first and last residue. Each record gives: D gene, V gene, J gene, CDR3 protein. D genes are given only for firm matches.

D: NA
V: TRBV6-2/TRBV6-3
J: TRBJ1-5
CDR3: ASSYSKLRKEPQH

D: NA
V: TRBV12-3/TRBV12-4
J: TRBJ2-2
CDR3: ASSSPGSAGELF

D: NA
V: TRBV12-3/TRBV12-4
J: TRBJ1-1
CDR3: ASSINGEMAF

D: NA
V: TRBV5-1
J: TRBJ2-1
CDR3: ASSPVGENNEQF

D: NA
V: TRBV6-2/TRBV6-3
J: TRBJ1-6
CDR3: ASSYSARGSPLH

D: NA
V: TRBV7-2
J: TRBJ2-3
CDR3: ASSASGPPLEY

D: NA
V: TRBV6-1
J: TRBJ2-7
CDR3: ASSTPDSGFLEQY

D: NA
V: TRBV12-3/TRBV12-4
J: TRBJ1-1
CDR3: ATALTGEAF

D: NA
V: TRBV20-1
J: TRBJ2-7
CDR3: SASDGSNEQY

D: TRBD2
V: TRBV20-1
J: TRBJ2-5
CDR3: SAQLAGLYQETQY

D: TRBD1
V: TRBV7-9
J: TRBJ2-6
CDR3: ASSLLGRGSGANVLT

D: TRBD1
V: TRBV28
J: TRBJ2-2
CDR3: ASSSDRVAGELF

D: NA
V: TRBV20-1
J: TRBJ2-5
CDR3: SASGEERKTQY

D: TRBD1
V: TRBV28
J: TRBJ1-3
CDR3: ASSSQGSGNTIY

D: NA
V: TRBV20-1
J: TRBJ2-7
CDR3: SASRGINYEQY

D: TRBD1
V: TRBV19
J: TRBJ1-6
CDR3: ASSRNGQGGSPLH

D: NA
V: TRBV3-1
J: TRBJ1-2
CDR3: ASSQESVGNYGYT

D: NA
V: TRBV12-3/TRBV12-4
J: TRBJ1-2
CDR3: ASSLPPGTYGYT

D: TRBD1
V: TRBV11-2
J: TRBJ2-7
CDR3: ASSFVQGAYEQY

D: NA
V: TRBV5-5
J: TRBJ1-1
CDR3: ASSLQPLLGNTEAF

D: NA
V: TRBV15
J: TRBJ2-3
CDR3: ATSRDRGTAGWRRTDTQY

D: TRBD2
V: TRBV30
J: TRBJ2-5
CDR3: AWSSSGGNTQY

D: NA
V: TRBV7-2
J: TRBJ1-5
CDR3: ASSFAGGSNQPQH

D: TRBD2
V: TRBV7-2
J: TRBJ2-1
CDR3: ASSSSSGRYNEQF

D: NA
V: TRBV7-2
J: TRBJ1-3
CDR3: ASSLGKGRPWASTIY

D: NA
V: TRBV28
J: TRBJ1-1
CDR3: ASNRPGTEAF

D: NA
V: TRBV9
J: TRBJ1-4
CDR3: ASSVSGVGEKLF